These T cell receptor beta chains were read from a single sample in a study of beta chain features in type 1 diabetes. The repertoire was sequenced with immunoSEQ multiplex PCR; TCRdb's copy has only in-frame clones and lacks some. The repertoire holds some 360,000 clones, 9.5% to 10% seen once, with roughly 0.6% in the top ten. The specimen was central memory CD4+ T cells from blood. The receptor set was obtained from a man aged 30 to 45 with type 1 diabetes. Each CDR3 is given with its conserved first and last residue.

j_call	v_call	cdr3_aa
TRBJ1-1	TRBV19	CASSIGVAGNTEAFF
TRBJ2-6	TRBV7-9	CASSWDNSGANVLTF
TRBJ2-7	TRBV7-8	CASSFDRGIPEQYF
TRBJ1-1	TRBV30	CAAKRTRLNTEAFF
TRBJ2-1	TRBV4-3	CASSQDPNAGNEQFF
TRBJ2-3	TRBV7-2	CASSGPGLASHSTDTQYF
TRBJ1-2	TRBV28	CASTTGSYGYTF
TRBJ1-1	TRBV6-5	CASSPPWSTEAFF
TRBJ2-3	TRBV4-3	CASSQDRSGNTQYF
TRBJ2-2	TRBV7-2	CASRPGTRVTGELFF
TRBJ2-7	TRBV7-9	CASSVDSGALYEQYF
TRBJ2-2	TRBV28	CASSFHKQGTGRTGELFF
TRBJ1-2	TRBV29-1	CSVVIRGLRDGYTF
TRBJ1-3	TRBV30	CAWTPLGNTIYF
TRBJ2-3	TRBV29-1	CSVRGTSVSPDTQYF
TRBJ1-4	TRBV7-9	CASSPQGTGNNEKLFF
TRBJ2-1	TRBV27	CASSLKGLAGEQFF
TRBJ1-2	TRBV7-2	CASSANRDDGYTF
TRBJ2-5	TRBV7-7	CASSLRGREETQYF
TRBJ2-1	TRBV4-3	CASSQDITRGQNEQFF
TRBJ1-3	TRBV29-1	CSVVSQGLAGGNTIYF
TRBJ2-5	TRBV7-3	CASSRGQGKETQYF
TRBJ2-2	TRBV29-1	CSVLPGSTGELFF
TRBJ1-2	TRBV30	CARGDRGSGGYTF
TRBJ1-1	TRBV19	CASRAMGRSNTEAFF
TRBJ2-7	TRBV5-1	CASSYTSGRAYEQYF